These T cell receptor beta chains were read from a single sample in a study of cytomegalovirus exposure and HLA in healthy donors. Generated by immunoSEQ multiplex PCR, the TCRdb table keeps only in-frame clones and is missing some. There are approximately 110,000 clones in the sample, with around 4% held by the top ten. Sequencing used PBMCs. The origin of the receptors is a man in his late teens or twenties in good health and CMV-seronegative. Each CDR3 is given with its conserved first and last residue. D genes are given only for firm matches.

TRBV14	.	TRBJ1-1	CASSPRRGVWTEAFF	TGTGCCAGCAGCCCGAGGCGGGGGGTTTGGACTGAAGCTTTCTTT
TRBV5-1	TRBD2	TRBJ2-7	CASSLHLAGIYEQYF	TGCGCCAGCAGCTTGCACCTAGCGGGAATTTACGAGCAGTACTTC
TRBV5-1	TRBD2	TRBJ2-3	CASSPQKVSGGDTDTQYF	TGCGCCAGCAGTCCCCAGAAGGTTAGCGGGGGGGACACAGATACGCAGTATTTT
TRBV19	.	TRBJ1-2	CASSIVIGVGYTF	TGTGCCAGTAGTATCGTAATAGGGGTCGGCTACACCTTC
TRBV27	.	TRBJ1-6	CASGVEGYNSPLHF	TGTGCCAGTGGGGTTGAGGGTTATAATTCACCCCTCCACTTT
TRBV2	.	TRBJ1-1	CASRVQGQGRGTEAFF	TGTGCCAGCAGGGTACAGGGCCAGGGGAGGGGGACTGAAGCTTTCTTT
TRBV6-1	.	TRBJ1-1	CASSRDRRNTEAFF	TGTGCCAGCAGTCGAGACAGGCGGAACACTGAAGCTTTCTTT
TRBV6-5	TRBD1	TRBJ1-1	CASSYRDRMNTEAFF	TGTGCCAGCAGTTACCGGGACAGGATGAACACTGAAGCTTTCTTT
TRBV5-4	TRBD2	TRBJ2-7	CASSGGLAGYEQYF	TGTGCCAGCAGCGGGGGACTAGCGGGCTACGAGCAGTACTTC
TRBV15	.	TRBJ1-1	CATSRDHRGYTEAFF	TGTGCCACCAGCAGAGATCATAGGGGGTACACTGAAGCTTTCTTT
TRBV7-8	.	TRBJ2-7	CASSLGASTYEQYF	TGTGCCAGCAGCTTAGGGGCGTCGACCTACGAGCAGTACTTC
TRBV19	.	TRBJ1-2	CASNSWEGNYGYTF	TGTGCCAGTAATTCATGGGAGGGAAACTATGGCTACACCTTC
TRBV5-1	.	TRBJ1-2	CASSTMGRGMGNYGYTF	TGCGCCAGCAGCACAATGGGGAGGGGAATGGGTAACTATGGCTACACCTTC
TRBV19	.	TRBJ2-7	CASSNRPYEQYF	TGTGCCAGTAGTAACAGGCCCTACGAGCAGTACTTC
TRBV7-9	TRBD1	TRBJ1-3	CASSLDRGGNTIYF	TGTGCCAGCAGCTTAGACAGGGGAGGAAACACCATATATTTT
TRBV7-2	.	TRBJ2-5	CASSPWGVQETQYF	TGTGCCAGCAGCCCCTGGGGAGTTCAAGAGACCCAGTACTTC
TRBV5-1	.	TRBJ1-2	CASSLAGGEGYTF	TGCGCCAGCAGCTTGGCCGGAGGGGAAGGCTACACCTTC
TRBV14	.	TRBJ2-7	CASSDNYEQYF	TGTGCCAGCAGCGACAACTACGAGCAGTACTTC